Below, 22 T cell receptor beta chains from the same sample are listed, as sequenced in a study of shared clonotypes between healthy human individuals (dated by TCRdb to the early 2020s). For the CD8 naive samples, CD45RO-negative cells were positively selected for CCR7, yielding a CD45RA+CCR7+ population from which TemRA cells were excluded. The library was built by means of the immunoSEQ multiplex PCR assay. What TCRdb holds here is the immuneACCESS table cut down to in-frame rearrangements. Part of the clones is not present; checked against another copy, under half of the missing clones reflect an unresolved V gene, and the others are unexplained. The table for this sample lists around 2,000,000 clones; approximately 95% of them were counted only once. The ten largest clones capture 1.2% of the sample. The material sequenced was naive CD8+ T cells sorted from blood. The sample's cell subset or site label, in plain terms: CD45RA+CCR7+. The receptor source for this set is a man aged 18-30 years in good health.

This chain uses TRBV7-3 with TRBJ2-1, with D tentatively TRBD2 (5 bases). V gave up 1 base and J gave up 6 bases, with 10 bases separating them. From germline, CDR1 is SGHTA and CDR2 FQGTGA. CDR3 length: 14 amino acids. CDR3 DNA: TGTGCCAGCAGCTTAATAGAGGGCAGCAATGAGCAGTTCTTC. This sequence encodes CASSLIEGSNEQFF.

The chain links TRBV28 to TRBJ2-3; a weak D match, TRBD2 (6 bases). V was pared by 2 bases and J by 2 bases, with 17 bases between. The CDR3 loop spans 17 amino acids. The germline V gene has CDR1 MDHEN and CDR2 SYDVKM. The CDR3 DNA reads TGTGCCAGCAGTTTAGGTACTAGCCGGCCCCCCACAGATACGCAGTATTTT. Translation gives CASSLGTSRPPTDTQYF.

The CDR3 loop reads CASSLGGIDTEAFF. CDR3 DNA sequence: TGTGCCAGCAGCTTAGGTGGTATAGACACTGAAGCTTTCTTT. The chain couples TRBV7-9 to TRBJ1-1; D is unresolved. V was cut by 1 base and J by 3 bases, with 9 bases left in between. CDR1 is SEHNR, CDR2 FQNEAQ, per germline (reference sequence). The CDR3 is made up of 14 amino acids.

CDR3 protein: CASSQDPPAVNTGELFF. The CDR3 DNA reads TGCGCCAGCAGCCAAGACCCCCCGGCCGTGAACACCGGGGAGCTGTTTTTT. The rearrangement links TRBV4-1 to TRBJ2-2; the D is unclear. The CDR3 length is 17 residues. Trimming removed 0 bases from V and 1 base from J, with 12 bases in between. Germline V lookup: CDR1 MGHRA, CDR2 YSYEKL.

V is TRBV5-1 and J is TRBJ2-5; the match to TRBD2 covers 9 bases. The CDR3 consists of 16 residues. Per germline, CDR1 SGHRS and CDR2 YFSETQ. Trimming at V came to 1 base and at J to 5 bases, leaving 9 bases not matched to a gene. The CDR3 loop reads CASSLRGGGGEETQYF. The CDR3 DNA follows: TGCGCCAGCAGCTTGAGAGGCGGGGGGGGCGAGGAGACCCAGTACTTC.

V usage is TRBV4-1 and J usage is TRBJ2-2, with TRBD1 identical over 8 bases. This CDR3 spans 19 amino acids. Per the germline V gene, CDR1 is MGHRA and CDR2 is YSYEKL. J gave up 0 bases and V 0 bases, and 9 bases lay outside the gene matches. The CDR3 spells CASSQDLSQGASNTGELFF. The CDR3 DNA reads TGCGCCAGCAGCCAAGATCTTTCCCAGGGGGCCTCGAACACCGGGGAGCTGTTTTTT.

The chain recombines TRBV27 with TRBJ1-1; 8 bases align to TRBD1. V was clipped by 6 bases and J by 8 bases; unmatched bases: 8. Germline V lookup: CDR1 MNHEY, CDR2 SMNVEV (reference sequence). The CDR3 spans 13 residues. The CDR3 loop is CASRDPGGAEAFF. Here the CDR3 DNA reads TGTGCCAGCAGGGACCCAGGGGGCGCGGAAGCTTTCTTT.

The chain links TRBV5-4 to TRBJ2-5, with 11 bases lining up with TRBD2. CDR1 and CDR2 from the germline V gene are SGHNT and YYREEE (reference sequence). The J segment lost 4 bases and the V segment lost 0 bases, leaving 8 bases of the junction unmatched. The CDR3 extends over 17 amino acids. The CDR3 nucleotides read TGTGCCAGCAGCTTGGGACTAGCGGGGATCCGCGGAGAGACCCAGTACTTC. This codes for CASSLGLAGIRGETQYF.

The count of this clone is one. This sequence joins TRBV19 and TRBJ2-7; either TRBD1 or TRBD2 may supply D (5 bases each). Trimming cost V 10 bases and J 2 bases, with 15 bases left between them. The CDR3 runs to 13 residues. In germline, CDR1 is LNHDA, CDR2 SQIVND (reference sequence). CDR3 coding DNA: TGTGCCACGGGGCGCGGGCCGCCCTACGAGCAGTACTTC. Its translation is CATGRGPPYEQYF.

This clone was observed once. The same CDR3 also results from other DNA sequences found in this sample. The chain links TRBV7-9 to TRBJ1-1, with D possibly matching TRBD1 (6 bases). There are 14 residues in the CDR3. Germline V gene lookup returns CDR1 SEHNR and CDR2 FQNEAQ (reference sequence). Trimming left V 2 bases short and J 0 bases short, with 7 bases between. The CDR3 nucleotides read TGTGCCAGCAGCTTAACAGGGTTGAACACTGAAGCTTTCTTT. Protein sequence: CASSLTGLNTEAFF.

This rearrangement joins TRBV7-9 to TRBJ2-3; no definite D call. The CDR3 has 13 residues. The germline V gene has CDR1 SEHNR and CDR2 FQNEAQ (reference sequence). Between the trimmed V and J ends, which lost 5 bases and 4 bases, there was a span of 10 bases. The DNA of the CDR3 is TGTGCCAGCAGCCTTCCAGGTCCAGATACGCAGTATTTT. This sequence encodes CASSLPGPDTQYF.

The chain joins TRBV7-8 to TRBJ2-1, with 8 positions matching TRBD2. The germline V gene has CDR1 SGHVS and CDR2 FQNEAQ. The CDR3 totals 18 residues. J lost 0 bases, V lost 5 bases, and 12 bases had no gene match. CDR3 nucleotide sequence: TGTGCCAGCAGCCAAAATTTGGCGGGGGGTCACTCCTACAATGAGCAGTTCTTC. This gives the protein CASSQNLAGGHSYNEQFF.

The CDR3 here is CASRWGEGVTEAFF. The CDR3, as DNA: TGCGCCAGCAGATGGGGGGAGGGAGTCACTGAAGCTTTCTTT. The chain carries TRBV4-3 and TRBJ1-1, with D perhaps TRBD1 (5 bases). Trimming shortened V by 6 bases and J by 4 bases, and 15 bases separated the two germline ends. The length of the CDR3 is 14 residues. Germline CDR1 and CDR2: LGHNA and YSLEER.

The genes are TRBV4-1 and TRBJ1-1, with D hard to call. CDR3 length: 14 amino acids. V gave up 0 bases and J gave up 6 bases, with 11 bases separating them. The germline V gene encodes CDR1 MGHRA and CDR2 YSYEKL. The CDR3 protein is CASSQEAFGSEAFF. In nucleotides, the CDR3 is TGCGCCAGCAGCCAAGAAGCTTTTGGATCTGAAGCTTTCTTT.

The chain carries TRBV7-9 and TRBJ1-6; 12 bases align to TRBD1. From germline, CDR1 is SEHNR and CDR2 FQNEAQ (reference sequence). V dropped 6 bases and J dropped 7; count of bases not matched to a gene: 7. The CDR3 contains 16 residues. The CDR3 region has the DNA TGTGCCAGCAGGTCCGGGACAGGGGGCTGGAATTCACCCCTCCACTTT. Protein sequence: CASRSGTGGWNSPLHF. Together with reference TRBV7-9 and TRBJ1-6, the CDR3 gives the full variable domain: DTGVSQNPRHKITKRGQNVTFRCDPISEHNRLYWYRQTLGQGPEFLTYFQNEAQLEKSRLLSDRFSAERPKGSFSTLEIQRTEQGDSAMYLCASRSGTGGWNSPLHFGNGTRLTVT.

V is TRBV13 and J is TRBJ2-3; 12 positions match TRBD2. The trim removed 5 bases at V and 1 base at J, leaving 4 bases unmatched. Looked up from germline, CDR1 is PRHDT and CDR2 is FYEKMQ (reference sequence). This CDR3 contains 16 residues. This CDR3 reads CASSLGLAGRTDTQYF. CDR3 nucleotides: TGTGCCAGCAGCCTCGGACTAGCGGGACGCACAGATACGCAGTATTTT.

The chain employs TRBV7-9 and TRBJ1-4, with D unresolved. CDR1 is SEHNR, CDR2 FQNEAQ, per germline (reference sequence). CDR3 length equals 12 residues. V lost 3 bases, J lost 6 bases, and 5 bases lay in between. CDR3 sequence reads: CASSFQHEKLFF. CDR3 DNA: TGTGCCAGCAGCTTTCAGCATGAAAAACTGTTTTTT. Full variable domain (remainder filled in from reference TRBV7-9 and TRBJ1-4): DTGVSQNPRHKITKRGQNVTFRCDPISEHNRLYWYRQTLGQGPEFLTYFQNEAQLEKSRLLSDRFSAERPKGSFSTLEIQRTEQGDSAMYLCASSFQHEKLFFGSGTQLSVL.

The chain links TRBV11-2 to TRBJ2-3; 9 bases map to TRBD1. Germline CDR1 and CDR2: SGHAT and FQNNGV. V lost 6 bases, J lost 5 bases, and 12 bases stayed unmatched. CDR3 length: 16 amino acids. The CDR3 is CASRPIGDRDRDTQYF. The CDR3 DNA follows: TGTGCCAGCAGACCGATCGGGGACAGGGATCGAGATACGCAGTATTTT.

V and J are TRBV19 and TRBJ1-6; no clear D. The CDR3 runs 17 residues. Germline V gene lookup returns CDR1 LNHDA and CDR2 SQIVND (reference sequence). The V gene lost 1 base and the J gene lost 0 bases, with 10 bases spanning the gap. The CDR3 protein is CASSIALGGSYNSPLHF. Here the CDR3 DNA reads TGTGCCAGTAGTATAGCCCTAGGCGGCTCCTATAATTCACCCCTCCACTTT.

For this clone: Other DNA sequences in the same sample also yield this CDR3. The rearrangement links TRBV19 to TRBJ1-1; D gene ambiguous. The CDR3 runs 13 residues. The germline V gene has CDR1 LNHDA and CDR2 SQIVND (reference sequence). V lost 5 bases to trimming and J lost 0 bases, with 7 bases between them. The DNA of the CDR3 is TGTGCCAGTAGTCCCAGCATGAACACTGAAGCTTTCTTT. This codes for CASSPSMNTEAFF.

The chain couples TRBV27 to TRBJ2-5, with 7 bases lining up with TRBD1. V dropped 5 bases and J dropped 4; count of bases not matched to a gene: 13. There are 16 residues in the CDR3. The germline V gene has CDR1 MNHEY and CDR2 SMNVEV (reference sequence). CDR3 sequence reads: CASSDRAGGEVETQYF. CDR3 bases: TGTGCCAGCAGTGACCGCGCAGGGGGTGAGGTAGAGACCCAGTACTTC.

This clone showed up just once. The DNA for the CDR3 is TGCGCCAGCAGCACGCCTCTAGCGGAGAGCTCCTACAATGAGCAGTTCTTC. Residues: CASSTPLAESSYNEQFF. The rearrangement uses TRBV4-1 and TRBJ2-1; 7 nucleotides line up with TRBD2. Unmatched junction bases numbered 10, after V lost 5 bases and J lost 0 bases. Germline loops: CDR1 MGHRA, CDR2 YSYEKL. There are 17 residues in the CDR3.